This T cell receptor beta chain was sequenced during a study of blood T cell repertoires in COVID-19. Study in general: Samples taken during acute and convalescent COVID-19 were collected in the United States, Italy and Spain.

Data came from immunoSEQ multiplex PCR; TCRdb stores just in-frame clones and leaves some out. Here the sample spans some 380,000 clones, over 75% being singletons. CDR3 length equals 14 residues. Per the germline V gene, CDR1 is SGDLS and CDR2 is YYNGEE. With V trimmed by 4 bases and J by 3 bases, 4 bases remained unmatched. The specimen was PBMCs or T cells enriched from blood (not recorded which). The receptor was isolated from a young man who had recovered from COVID-19. This chain uses TRBV9 with TRBJ2-7, with 10 bases lining up with TRBD2. This CDR3 reads CASSPRTSGYEQYF. For the CDR3, the DNA is TGTGCCAGCAGCCCCCGGACTAGCGGCTACGAGCAGTACTTC. The entire variable domain, with the rest obtained from reference TRBV9 and TRBJ2-7, is as follows: DSGVTQTPKHLITATGQRVTLRCSPRSGDLSVYWYQQSLDQGLQFLIQYYNGEERAKGNILERFSAQQFPDLHSELNLSSLELGDSALYFCASSPRTSGYEQYFGPGTRLTVT.